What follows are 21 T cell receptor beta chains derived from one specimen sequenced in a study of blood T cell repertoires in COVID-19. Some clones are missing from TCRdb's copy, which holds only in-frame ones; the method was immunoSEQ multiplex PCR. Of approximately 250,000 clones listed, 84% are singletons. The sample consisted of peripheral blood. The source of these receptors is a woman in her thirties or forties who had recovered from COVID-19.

The CDR3 DNA follows: TGTGCCAGCAGTGGCACTAGCGGGGGCCAGTACCAAGAGACCCAGTACTTC. It is translated as CASSGTSGGQYQETQYF. The V and J genes are TRBV25-1 and TRBJ2-5; TRBD2 matches at 11 bases. V lost 4 bases to trimming and J lost 0 bases; unmatched junction nucleotides: 7. The CDR3 covers 17 residues. Germline V gene data show CDR1 as MGHDK and CDR2 as SYGVNS.

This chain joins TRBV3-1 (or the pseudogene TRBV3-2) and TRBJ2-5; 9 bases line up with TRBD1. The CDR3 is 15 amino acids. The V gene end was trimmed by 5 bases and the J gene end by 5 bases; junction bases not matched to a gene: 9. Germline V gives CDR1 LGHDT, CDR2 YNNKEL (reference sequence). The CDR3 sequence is CASSGAGQGGETQYF. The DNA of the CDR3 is TGTGCCAGCAGCGGAGCGGGACAGGGAGGCGAGACCCAGTACTTC.

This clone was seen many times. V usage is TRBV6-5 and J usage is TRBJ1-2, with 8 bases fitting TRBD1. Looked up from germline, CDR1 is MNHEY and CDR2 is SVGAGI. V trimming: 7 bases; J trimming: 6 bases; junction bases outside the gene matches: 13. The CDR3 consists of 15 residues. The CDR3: CASTLRQGYEDGYTF. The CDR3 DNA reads TGTGCCAGCACTCTCCGACAGGGGTATGAGGATGGCTACACCTTC.

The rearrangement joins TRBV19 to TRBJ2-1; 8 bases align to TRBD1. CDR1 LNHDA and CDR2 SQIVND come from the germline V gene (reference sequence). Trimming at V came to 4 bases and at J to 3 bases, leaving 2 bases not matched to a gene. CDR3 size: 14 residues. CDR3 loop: CASSRQGLYNEQFF. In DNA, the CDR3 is TGTGCCAGTAGTAGACAGGGGCTCTACAATGAGCAGTTCTTC. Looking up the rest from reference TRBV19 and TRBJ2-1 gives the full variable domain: DGGITQSPKYLFRKEGQNVTLSCEQNLNHDAMYWYRQDPGQGLRLIYYSQIVNDFQKGDIAEGYSVSREKKESFPLTVTSAQKNPTAFYLCASSRQGLYNEQFFGPGTRLTVL.

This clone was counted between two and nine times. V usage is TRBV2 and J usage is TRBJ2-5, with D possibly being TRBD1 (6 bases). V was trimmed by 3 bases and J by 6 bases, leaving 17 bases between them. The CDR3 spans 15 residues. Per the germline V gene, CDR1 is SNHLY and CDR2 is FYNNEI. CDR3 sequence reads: CASSDSNRDPKTQYF. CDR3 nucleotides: TGTGCCAGCAGTGACTCCAACAGGGACCCCAAGACCCAGTACTTC.

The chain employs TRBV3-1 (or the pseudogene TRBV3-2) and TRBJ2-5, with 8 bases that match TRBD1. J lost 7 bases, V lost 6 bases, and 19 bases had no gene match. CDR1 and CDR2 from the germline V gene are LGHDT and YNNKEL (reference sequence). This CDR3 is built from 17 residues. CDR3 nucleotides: TGTGCCAGCAGACTCCTGGGACAGGTCCTCCCTTATGCGACCCAGTACTTC. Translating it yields CASRLLGQVLPYATQYF.

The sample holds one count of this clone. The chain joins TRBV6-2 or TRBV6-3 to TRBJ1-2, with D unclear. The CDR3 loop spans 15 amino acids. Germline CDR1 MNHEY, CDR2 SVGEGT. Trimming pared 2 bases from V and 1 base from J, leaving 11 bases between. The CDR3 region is CASSYEQPFNYGYTF. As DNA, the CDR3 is TGTGCCAGCAGTTACGAACAGCCTTTTAACTATGGCTACACCTTC.

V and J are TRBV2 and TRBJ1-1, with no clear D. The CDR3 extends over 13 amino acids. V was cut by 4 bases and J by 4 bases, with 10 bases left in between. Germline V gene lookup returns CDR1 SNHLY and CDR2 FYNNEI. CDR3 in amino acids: CASSAGSATEAFF. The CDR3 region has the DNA TGTGCCAGCAGTGCGGGGTCTGCCACTGAAGCTTTCTTT.

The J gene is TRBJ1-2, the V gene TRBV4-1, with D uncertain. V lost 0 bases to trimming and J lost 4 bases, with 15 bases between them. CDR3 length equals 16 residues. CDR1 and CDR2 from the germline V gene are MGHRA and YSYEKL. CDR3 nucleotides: TGCGCCAGCAGCCAAGATAATAAGGAATCAGGCTATGGCTACACCTTC. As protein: CASSQDNKESGYGYTF.

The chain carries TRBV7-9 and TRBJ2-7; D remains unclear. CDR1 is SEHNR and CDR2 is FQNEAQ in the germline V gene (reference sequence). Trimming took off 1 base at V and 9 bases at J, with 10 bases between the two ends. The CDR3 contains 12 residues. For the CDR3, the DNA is TGTGCCAGCAGCTTAGACGGAGCTGGGCAGTACTTC. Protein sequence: CASSLDGAGQYF.

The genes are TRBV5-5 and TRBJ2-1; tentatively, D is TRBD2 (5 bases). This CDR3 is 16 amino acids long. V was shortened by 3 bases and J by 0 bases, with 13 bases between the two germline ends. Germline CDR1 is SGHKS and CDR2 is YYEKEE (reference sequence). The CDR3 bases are TGTGCCAGCAGCTACGCTAGCAGTCTCTCCTACAATGAGCAGTTCTTC. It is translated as CASSYASSLSYNEQFF.

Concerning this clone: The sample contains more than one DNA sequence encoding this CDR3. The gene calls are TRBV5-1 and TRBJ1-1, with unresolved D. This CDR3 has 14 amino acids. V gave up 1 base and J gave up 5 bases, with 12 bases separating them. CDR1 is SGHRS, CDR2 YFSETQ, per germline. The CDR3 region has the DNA TGCGCCAGCAGCTTGTGGGAGTCGGGAACTGAAGCTTTCTTT. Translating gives CASSLWESGTEAFF. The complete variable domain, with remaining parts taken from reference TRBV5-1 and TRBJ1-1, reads KAGVTQTPRYLIKTRGQQVTLSCSPISGHRSVSWYQQTPGQGLQFLFEYFSETQRNKGNFPGRFSGRQFSNSRSEMNVSTLELGDSALYLCASSLWESGTEAFFGQGTRLTVV.

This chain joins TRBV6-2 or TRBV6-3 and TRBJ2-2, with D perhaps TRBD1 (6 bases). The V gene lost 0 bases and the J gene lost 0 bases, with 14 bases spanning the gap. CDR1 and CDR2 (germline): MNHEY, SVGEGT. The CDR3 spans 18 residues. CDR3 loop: CASSYSAGVSPNTGELFF. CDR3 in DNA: TGTGCCAGCAGTTACTCGGCAGGGGTCAGCCCGAACACCGGGGAGCTGTTTTTT.

CDR3: CASSYTTGGGNYGYTF. The CDR3 DNA reads as TGTGCCAGCAGTTACACGACAGGGGGCGGGAACTATGGCTACACCTTC. V usage is TRBV6-6 and J usage is TRBJ1-2; 10 bases fit TRBD1. V shed 2 bases and J 2 bases; nucleotides not matched to a gene: 5. The CDR3 length is 16 residues. From germline, CDR1 is MNHNY and CDR2 SVGAGI (reference sequence).

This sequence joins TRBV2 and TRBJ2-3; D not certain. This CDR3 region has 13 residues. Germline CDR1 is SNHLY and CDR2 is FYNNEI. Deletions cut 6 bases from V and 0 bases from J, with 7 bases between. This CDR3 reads CASSFVSTDTQYF. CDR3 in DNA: TGTGCCAGCAGCTTTGTTAGCACAGATACGCAGTATTTT. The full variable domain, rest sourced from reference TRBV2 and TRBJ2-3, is EPEVTQTPSHQVTQMGQEVILRCVPISNHLYFYWYRQILGQKVEFLVSFYNNEISEKSEIFDDQFSVERPDGSNFTLKIRSTKLEDSAMYFCASSFVSTDTQYFGPGTRLTVL.

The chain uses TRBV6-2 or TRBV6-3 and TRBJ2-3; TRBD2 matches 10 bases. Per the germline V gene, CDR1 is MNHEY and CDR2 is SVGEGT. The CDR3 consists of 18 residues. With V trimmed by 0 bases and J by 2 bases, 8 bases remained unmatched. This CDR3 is CASSYSLLAGRDTDTQYF. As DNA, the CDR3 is TGTGCCAGCAGTTACTCCCTACTAGCGGGGCGGGACACAGATACGCAGTATTTT.

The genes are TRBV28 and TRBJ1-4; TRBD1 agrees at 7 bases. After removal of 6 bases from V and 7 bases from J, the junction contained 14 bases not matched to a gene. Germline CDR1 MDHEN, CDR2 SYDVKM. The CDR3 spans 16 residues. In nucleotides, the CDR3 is TGTGCCAGCAGCGGAAATCAACAGGGGTTCGGTGAAAAACTGTTTTTT. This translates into CASSGNQQGFGEKLFF. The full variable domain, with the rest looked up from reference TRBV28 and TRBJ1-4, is DVKVTQSSRYLVKRTGEKVFLECVQDMDHENMFWYRQDPGLGLRLIYFSYDVKMKEKGDIPEGYSVSREKKERFSLILESASTNQTSMYLCASSGNQQGFGEKLFFGSGTQLSVL.

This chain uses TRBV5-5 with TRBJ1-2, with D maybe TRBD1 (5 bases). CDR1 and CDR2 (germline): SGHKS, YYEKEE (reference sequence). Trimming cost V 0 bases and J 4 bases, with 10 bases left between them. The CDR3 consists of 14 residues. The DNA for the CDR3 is TGTGCCAGCAGCTTGGAGTTGGGGGGCTATGGCTACACCTTC. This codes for CASSLELGGYGYTF.

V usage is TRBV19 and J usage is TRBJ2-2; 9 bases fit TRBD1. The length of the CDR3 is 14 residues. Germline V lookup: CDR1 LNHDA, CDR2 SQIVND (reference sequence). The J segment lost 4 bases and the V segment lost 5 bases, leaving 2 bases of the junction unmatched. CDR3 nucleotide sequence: TGTGCCAGTAGTGGGACAGGGAGCACCGGGGAGCTGTTTTTT. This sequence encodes CASSGTGSTGELFF.

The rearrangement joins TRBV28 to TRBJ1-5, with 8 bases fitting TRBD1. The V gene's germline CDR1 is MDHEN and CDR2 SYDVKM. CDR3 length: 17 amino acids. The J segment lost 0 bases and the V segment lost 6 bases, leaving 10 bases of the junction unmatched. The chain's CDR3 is CASSPGTGVYSNQPQHF. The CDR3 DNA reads TGTGCCAGCAGCCCCGGGACAGGAGTTTATAGCAATCAGCCCCAGCATTTT.

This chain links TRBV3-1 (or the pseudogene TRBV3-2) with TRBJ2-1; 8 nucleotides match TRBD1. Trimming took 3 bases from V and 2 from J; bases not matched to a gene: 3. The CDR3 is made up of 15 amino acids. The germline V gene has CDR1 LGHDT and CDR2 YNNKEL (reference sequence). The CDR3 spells CASSQGTGPYNEQFF. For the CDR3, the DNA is TGTGCCAGCAGCCAGGGGACAGGTCCCTACAATGAGCAGTTCTTC.